The 26 T cell receptor beta chains below all came from one sample that was sequenced in a study of long-term antiretroviral therapy in people with HIV. immunoSEQ v3.0 was run at survey level. The repertoire was sequenced with immunoSEQ multiplex PCR; TCRdb's copy has only in-frame clones and lacks some. The data hold roughly 30,000 clones, with 85% to 90% observed a single time. Sample: unsorted PBMCs, taken around 5 years after starting antiretroviral therapy. The receptors shown here come from a man between 40 and 49 years old with HIV.

The chain combines TRBV27 with TRBJ1-4; D is uncertain. This CDR3 region has 13 residues. Per the germline V gene, CDR1 is MNHEY and CDR2 is SMNVEV (reference sequence). V was clipped by 1 base and J by 2 bases, with 2 bases between them. CDR3 sequence (DNA): TGTGCCAGCAGTTTATTTACTAATGAAAAACTGTTTTTT. Translation gives CASSLFTNEKLFF.

The chain recombines TRBV6-1 with TRBJ1-5; 10 nucleotides match TRBD1. The CDR3 is 17 residues long. CDR1 is MNHNS, CDR2 SASEGT, per germline. The junction had 8 bases not matched to a gene; V was cut back by 4 bases and J by 2 bases. CDR3: CASSAGTGTGGNQPQHF. CDR3 nucleotide sequence: TGTGCCAGCAGTGCGGGTACCGGGACAGGGGGCAATCAGCCCCAGCATTTT.

CDR3 DNA: TGTGCCAGTAGTATATCGGGGATTCCCAATCAGCCCCAGCATTTT. Translation: CASSISGIPNQPQHF. The genes are TRBV19 and TRBJ1-5; D is unresolved. Germline V CDR1 and CDR2: LNHDA, SQIVND (reference sequence). The V and J ends lost 2 bases and 3 bases respectively, with 11 bases between them. CDR3 length equals 15 residues.

The chain links TRBV21-1 to TRBJ1-5. TRBV21-1 is deemed a pseudogene. The CDR3 is 12 amino acids. The CDR3 DNA follows: TGTGCCAGCATCGAGCATGAGGAACCCCTTTTTTTT. This sequence encodes CASIEHEEPLFF.

The gene calls are TRBV7-6 and TRBJ1-1; D is unclear. This CDR3 is built from 16 residues. V dropped 1 base and J dropped 0 bases, with 12 bases sitting between them. Germline V CDR1 and CDR2: SGHVS, FNYEAQ. The CDR3: CASSLGLGQMNTEAFF. The CDR3 DNA follows: TGTGCCAGCAGCTTAGGGTTAGGGCAGATGAACACTGAAGCTTTCTTT.

The J gene is TRBJ2-3, the V gene TRBV5-1; TRBD2 aligns across 8 bases. After removal of 6 bases from V and 5 bases from J, the junction contained 8 bases not matched to a gene. From germline, CDR1 is SGHRS and CDR2 YFSETQ. The CDR3 sequence is 14 residues long. The CDR3 DNA follows: TGCGCCAGCACCGGGGGGGGTAGGGGAGATACGCAGTATTTT. The encoded protein is CASTGGGRGDTQYF.

The rearrangement joins TRBV7-2 to TRBJ2-1; tentative D call: TRBD1 (6 bases). The CDR3 has 13 residues. V gave up 2 bases and J gave up 5 bases, with 7 bases separating them. Germline CDR1 reads SGHTA; CDR2 reads FQGNSA. The CDR3 region has the DNA TGTGCCAGCAGCTTAAACAGGGACAATGAGCAGTTCTTC. It specifies CASSLNRDNEQFF.

This chain connects TRBV10-1 to TRBJ2-4, with D possibly called TRBD1 or TRBD2 (5 bases each). Germline V gives CDR1 WNHNN, CDR2 SYGVQD (reference sequence). Trimming cost V 6 bases and J 5 bases, with 11 bases left between them. The CDR3 has 13 amino acids. CDR3 in amino acids: CASRGDIENIQYF. CDR3 coding DNA: TGCGCCAGCAGGGGGGATATCGAAAACATTCAGTACTTC.

CDR3 loop: CASSFFGYSLLAGYNEQFF. CDR3 coding DNA: TGCGCCAGCAGTTTTTTTGGGTATTCGTTACTAGCGGGCTACAATGAGCAGTTCTTC. The rearrangement joins TRBV23-1 to TRBJ2-1; 9 bases match TRBD2. TRBV23-1 is labeled an ORF, and its function is uncertain. This CDR3 has 19 residues. J was trimmed by 3 bases and V by 5 bases; bases with no gene match: 17.

The chain links TRBV6-1 to TRBJ1-1; 7 nucleotides match TRBD1. The J segment lost 3 bases and the V segment lost 6 bases, leaving 4 bases of the junction unmatched. The CDR3 contains 13 residues. CDR1 MNHNS and CDR2 SASEGT come from the germline V gene. For the CDR3, the DNA is TGTGCCAGCAGCGCCGACAGGGACACTGAAGCTTTCTTT. Protein sequence: CASSADRDTEAFF.

This clone was picked up one time. The chain joins TRBV2 to TRBJ2-3; D is unresolved. The CDR3 has 14 residues. Trimming left V 6 bases short and J 1 base short, with 11 bases between. CDR1 is SNHLY, CDR2 FYNNEI, per germline. The CDR3 reads CASSATAGTDTQYF. As DNA, the CDR3 is TGTGCCAGCAGCGCTACGGCAGGCACAGATACGCAGTATTTT.

The chain recombines TRBV2 with TRBJ1-2, with TRBD1 matching over 7 bases. CDR3 length: 16 residues. Germline loops: CDR1 SNHLY, CDR2 FYNNEI. The junction had 15 bases not matched to a gene; V was cut back by 6 bases and J by 5 bases. In DNA, the CDR3 is TGTGCCAGCAGCACAGGGGTCATCATAGGGCTATATGGCTACACCTTC. The encoded protein is CASSTGVIIGLYGYTF.

The gene calls are TRBV6-1 and TRBJ1-3; D is unclear. Germline V gene sequence: CDR1 MNHNS, CDR2 SASEGT. V lost 6 bases to trimming and J lost 8 bases, with 14 bases between them. There are 13 residues in the CDR3. The CDR3 sequence is CASSRTGGDTIYF. CDR3 coding DNA: TGTGCCAGCAGCCGGACGGGCGGTGACACCATATATTTT.

The chain uses TRBV5-1 and TRBJ2-7, with D possibly TRBD1 on 5 matching bases. CDR3 length: 14 amino acids. Germline V gene data show CDR1 as SGHRS and CDR2 as YFSETQ. V gave up 0 bases and J gave up 3 bases, with 10 bases separating them. The CDR3 nucleotides read TGCGCCAGCAGCTTGGCCTCCCAGGGCTACGAGCAGTACTTC. Amino acids: CASSLASQGYEQYF.

The rearrangement links TRBV5-6 to TRBJ1-2, with D uncertain. Looked up from germline, CDR1 is SGHDT and CDR2 is YYEEEE. V gave up 0 bases and J gave up 5 bases, with 5 bases separating them. The CDR3 contains 12 residues. CDR3 in amino acids: CASSLEGYGYTF. As DNA, the CDR3 is TGTGCCAGCAGCTTGGAGGGTTATGGCTACACCTTC.

The J gene is TRBJ1-1, the V gene TRBV19, with 10 bases that match TRBD1. The CDR3 covers 15 residues. The ends lost 6 bases at V and 6 bases at J; junction bases unmatched: 10. Per germline, CDR1 LNHDA and CDR2 SQIVND (reference sequence). This CDR3 reads CASSSTTGGASEAFF. The CDR3 DNA sequence: TGTGCCAGTAGCTCTACGACAGGGGGCGCGTCTGAAGCTTTCTTT. Drawing the rest from reference TRBV19 and TRBJ1-1, the complete variable domain is DGGITQSPKYLFRKEGQNVTLSCEQNLNHDAMYWYRQDPGQGLRLIYYSQIVNDFQKGDIAEGYSVSREKKESFPLTVTSAQKNPTAFYLCASSSTTGGASEAFFGQGTRLTVV.

The V gene is TRBV5-1, the J gene TRBJ2-7, with D maybe TRBD1 (6 bases). With 2 bases removed from V and 5 bases from J, the gap between germline ends came to 14 bases. The CDR3 covers 14 residues. The germline CDR1 and CDR2 sequences are SGHRS and YFSETQ. As DNA, the CDR3 is TGCGCCAGCAGCTTTTGGGGGCAGGGAAACGAGCAGTACTTC. Its protein product is CASSFWGQGNEQYF.

A note on this clone: Other DNA sequences in the same sample also yield this CDR3. The chain combines TRBV5-1 with TRBJ2-7; TRBD2 aligns across 7 bases. After removal of 5 bases from V and 1 base from J, the junction contained 6 bases not matched to a gene. The CDR3 sequence is 14 residues long. Germline V gene data show CDR1 as SGHRS and CDR2 as YFSETQ. The CDR3 here is CASSDTGGSYEQYF. DNA for the CDR3: TGCGCCAGCAGTGATACGGGAGGTTCCTACGAGCAGTACTTC.

The rearrangement uses TRBV14 and TRBJ1-2; D perhaps matches TRBD1 (6 bases). This CDR3 spans 16 amino acids. Germline loops: CDR1 SGHDN, CDR2 FVKESK. Deletions cut 3 bases from V and 8 bases from J, with 22 bases between. The CDR3 here is CASSHEQGAGSWGYTF. In nucleotides, the CDR3 is TGTGCCAGCAGCCATGAACAGGGTGCGGGATCCTGGGGCTACACCTTC.

This chain joins TRBV5-1 and TRBJ2-5, with 7 positions matching TRBD2. Trimming took 4 bases from V and 5 from J; bases not matched to a gene: 11. The CDR3 is made up of 15 amino acids. Germline assignment: CDR1 SGHRS and CDR2 YFSETQ. This chain's CDR3 is CASSPRGDPGETQYF. The DNA for the CDR3 is TGCGCCAGCAGCCCCCGGGGGGACCCTGGGGAGACCCAGTACTTC.

This chain uses TRBV13 with TRBJ2-5; TRBD1 matches 8 bases. Germline assignment: CDR1 PRHDT and CDR2 FYEKMQ (reference sequence). The CDR3 totals 19 residues. Trimming removed 5 bases from V and 1 base from J; junction bases left unmatched: 18. The CDR3 sequence: CASSLDRRRGQGPQETQYF. Here the CDR3 DNA reads TGTGCCAGCAGCCTCGACCGTCGCCGAGGACAGGGACCCCAAGAGACCCAGTACTTC.

This rearrangement joins TRBV30 to TRBJ2-2; tentatively, D is TRBD1 (5 bases). Trimming left V 2 bases short and J 1 base short, with 14 bases between. Germline V gene sequence: CDR1 GTSNPN, CDR2 SVGIG (reference sequence). The CDR3 has 16 residues. The CDR3 loop is CAWSTPWGLNTGELFF. The CDR3 DNA reads TGTGCCTGGAGTACTCCGTGGGGCCTGAACACCGGGGAGCTGTTTTTT.

This clone was seen only once. The CDR3, as DNA: TGTGCCAGCAGCTTGTGGGACAGGGAGAACACTGAAGCTTTCTTT. Encoded protein: CASSLWDRENTEAFF. This chain uses TRBV7-9 with TRBJ1-1; 9 nucleotides agree with TRBD1. The germline CDR1 and CDR2 sequences are SEHNR and FQNEAQ (reference sequence). V shed 3 bases, J shed 1 base, and the junction held 3 bases outside the gene matches. The CDR3 has 15 amino acids.

The chain is built from TRBV29-1 and TRBJ1-3; the match to TRBD1 covers 7 bases. The CDR3 extends over 14 amino acids. Germline V gene data show CDR1 as SQVTM and CDR2 as ANQGSEA. J lost 0 bases, V lost 6 bases, and 5 bases had no gene match. The CDR3 loop is CSVRTGDSGNTIYF. CDR3 bases: TGCAGCGTCCGGACAGGCGACTCTGGAAACACCATATATTTT.

The chain uses TRBV29-1 and TRBJ2-1; a possible D gene is TRBD2 (6 bases). Germline V lookup: CDR1 SQVTM, CDR2 ANQGSEA. This CDR3 spans 13 amino acids. Trimming pared 6 bases from V and 6 bases from J, leaving 15 bases between. CDR3 amino acids: CSVRLGGINEQFF. The CDR3 DNA reads as TGCAGCGTAAGACTGGGGGGAATCAATGAGCAGTTCTTC.

This clone occurred a few times. The J gene is TRBJ1-4, the V gene TRBV2; D not resolved. The CDR3 has 15 amino acids. CDR1 and CDR2 (germline): SNHLY, FYNNEI. V was clipped by 7 bases and J by 0 bases, with 12 bases between them. CDR3 sequence reads: CASKTYGATNEKLFF. DNA of the CDR3: TGTGCCAGCAAGACCTACGGTGCAACTAATGAAAAACTGTTTTTT.